These 28 T cell receptor beta chains came from one sample sequenced in a study of long-term antiretroviral therapy in people with HIV. Running of the v3.0 immunoSEQ assay took place at survey level. This table comes from immunoSEQ multiplex PCR, and its TCRdb copy is limited to in-frame clones, with some not included. This table has roughly 33,000 clones, 60% to 85% appearing once. This material consisted of unsorted PBMCs, taken 3.1 years after starting antiretroviral therapy. The receptors were gathered from a woman between 50 and 59 years old with HIV.

This clone was seen more than once but under ten times. The CDR3 sequence: CASSLQIYQPQHF. The CDR3 DNA is TGTGCCAGCAGTCTCCAGATTTATCAGCCCCAGCATTTT. The chain is built from TRBV2 and TRBJ1-5; D unresolved. The germline V gene has CDR1 SNHLY and CDR2 FYNNEI. Trimming took off 5 bases at V and 5 bases at J, with 10 bases between the two ends. The length of the CDR3 is 13 residues.

This clone was seen just once. This chain connects TRBV6-1 to TRBJ2-1; 11 bases are a match to TRBD2. Looked up from germline, CDR1 is MNHNS and CDR2 is SASEGT. The CDR3 length is 15 residues. Unmatched junction bases numbered 7, after V lost 3 bases and J lost 9 bases. In DNA form, the CDR3 reads TGTGCCAGCAGTGATAGCGGGGGGGCCATTGGTGAGCAGTTCTTC. Protein product: CASSDSGGAIGEQFF.

The chain combines TRBV29-1 with TRBJ2-7; 7 bases fit TRBD1. V trimming: 7 bases; J trimming: 2 bases; junction bases outside the gene matches: 5. The length of the CDR3 is 12 residues. From germline, CDR1 is SQVTM and CDR2 ANQGSEA. CDR3 protein: CSARDSTYEQYF. The CDR3 coding sequence is TGCAGCGCTCGGGACAGTACCTACGAGCAGTACTTC.

The chain combines TRBV6-1 with TRBJ2-3; TRBD2 might be the D (7 bases). V was cut by 6 bases and J by 5 bases, with 12 bases left in between. The germline gives CDR1 MNHNS, CDR2 SASEGT. The CDR3 is made up of 13 amino acids. CDR3 coding DNA: TGTGCCAGCAGATGGGGGGGCGAAGATACGCAGTATTTT. Its protein product is CASRWGGEDTQYF.

The chain carries TRBV4-1 and TRBJ2-7; D gene ambiguous. The length of the CDR3 is 15 residues. The V gene's germline CDR1 is MGHRA and CDR2 YSYEKL. Deletions cut 1 base from V and 0 bases from J, with 10 bases between. Here the CDR3 DNA reads TGCGCCAGCAGCCAAGTAGGGCAGGCCTCCTACGAGCAGTACTTC. This sequence encodes CASSQVGQASYEQYF.

The J gene is TRBJ2-1, the V gene TRBV27; tentatively, D is TRBD2 (5 bases). Germline values: CDR1 MNHEY, CDR2 SMNVEV (reference sequence). The CDR3 extends over 11 amino acids. The CDR3 reads CTGWGDNEQFF. The CDR3 DNA follows: TGTACCGGTTGGGGAGACAATGAGCAGTTCTTC.

The rearrangement uses TRBV6-5 and TRBJ1-1; no reliable D call. CDR1 is MNHEY and CDR2 is SVGAGI in the germline V gene. CDR3 length equals 13 residues. Trimming removed 0 bases from V and 1 base from J, with 3 bases in between. This CDR3 reads CASSYSANTEAFF. The CDR3 region has the DNA TGTGCCAGCAGTTACTCCGCGAACACTGAAGCTTTCTTT.

V gene TRBV6-5 combines with J gene TRBJ1-3, with TRBD1 matching over 9 bases. J was trimmed by 6 bases and V by 6 bases; bases with no gene match: 6. Per the germline V gene, CDR1 is MNHEY and CDR2 is SVGAGI. The CDR3 consists of 14 residues. The CDR3 DNA is TGTGCCAGCAGGGGTACAGGGGGCCAAAACACCATATATTTT. Translation: CASRGTGGQNTIYF.

The chain is built from TRBV27 and TRBJ2-5; the match to TRBD1 covers 7 bases. The V segment lost 3 bases and the J segment 2 bases; nucleotides outside the gene matches: 12. CDR3 length: 17 residues. Per the germline V gene, CDR1 is MNHEY and CDR2 is SMNVEV (reference sequence). CDR3: CASSFHGIGQEQETQYF. CDR3 nucleotide sequence: TGTGCCAGCAGTTTCCACGGGATAGGACAGGAACAAGAGACCCAGTACTTC.

The chain uses TRBV7-9 and TRBJ2-3; 8 nucleotides align to TRBD2. Germline V gives CDR1 SEHNR, CDR2 FQNEAQ (reference sequence). After removal of 5 bases from V and 5 bases from J, the junction contained 9 bases not matched to a gene. The CDR3 is 15 amino acids. CDR3 bases: TGTGCCAGCAGCCCGTCTCCGGGGGGGAGAGATACGCAGTATTTT. It yields the protein CASSPSPGGRDTQYF.

V gene TRBV4-2 combines with J gene TRBJ2-3; 11 bases are shared with TRBD1. The CDR3 sequence is 19 residues long. CDR1 and CDR2 from the germline V gene are LGHNA and YNFKEQ. Trimming removed 4 bases from V and 2 bases from J; junction bases left unmatched: 14. CDR3 DNA sequence: TGTGCCAGCAGCCCTACACCCTTCCCGGGACAGGGGGTCACAGATACGCAGTATTTT. Protein sequence: CASSPTPFPGQGVTDTQYF.

The V gene is TRBV6-5, the J gene TRBJ1-5, with D unclear. The CDR3 totals 15 residues. The V gene's germline CDR1 is MNHEY and CDR2 SVGAGI. V dropped 2 bases and J dropped 4 bases, with 12 bases sitting between them. The CDR3 sequence: CASSYGSQPNQPQHF. The CDR3 DNA sequence: TGTGCCAGCAGTTACGGGAGCCAGCCGAATCAGCCCCAGCATTTT.

This clone occurred a few times. The V gene is TRBV4-1, the J gene TRBJ1-4; D gene unclear. V dropped 0 bases and J dropped 2 bases, with 7 bases sitting between them. Germline loops: CDR1 MGHRA, CDR2 YSYEKL. CDR3 length: 15 residues. The CDR3 nucleotides read TGCGCCAGCAGCCAAGATGGGCAGACTAATGAAAAACTGTTTTTT. The encoded protein is CASSQDGQTNEKLFF.

This sequence joins TRBV28 and TRBJ2-7; the D gene is possibly TRBD2 (6 bases). V was pared by 3 bases and J by 0 bases, with 12 bases between. Looked up from germline, CDR1 is MDHEN and CDR2 is SYDVKM. The CDR3 loop spans 15 amino acids. Written as DNA, the CDR3 is TGTGCCAGCAGTTTGACTAGAGCGAGCTCCTACGAGCAGTACTTC. It specifies CASSLTRASSYEQYF. The full variable domain, its missing parts supplied by reference TRBV28 and TRBJ2-7, is DVKVTQSSRYLVKRTGEKVFLECVQDMDHENMFWYRQDPGLGLRLIYFSYDVKMKEKGDIPEGYSVSREKKERFSLILESASTNQTSMYLCASSLTRASSYEQYFGPGTRLTVT.

V is TRBV10-1 and J is TRBJ2-7; D is ambiguous. The CDR3 has 10 residues. V shed 7 bases and J shed 6 bases, with 7 bases lying between them. Germline assignment: CDR1 WNHNN and CDR2 SYGVQD (reference sequence). The CDR3 here is CASIAAEQYF. The CDR3 DNA follows: TGCGCCAGCATCGCCGCCGAGCAGTACTTC.

V gene TRBV5-1 combines with J gene TRBJ2-3; D may be TRBD2 (6 bases). The CDR3 contains 15 residues. Trimming shortened V by 4 bases and J by 1 base, and 13 bases separated the two germline ends. Germline loops: CDR1 SGHRS, CDR2 YFSETQ. CDR3 sequence: CASSRDLTRTDTQYF. The CDR3 nucleotides are TGCGCCAGCAGCCGGGACTTGACCCGCACAGATACGCAGTATTTT.

This clone was picked up one time. The genes are TRBV7-2 and TRBJ2-5; 11 bases align to TRBD2. The germline V gene encodes CDR1 SGHTA and CDR2 FQGNSA. V shed 5 bases, J shed 2 bases, and the junction held 4 bases outside the gene matches. The CDR3 has 15 residues. This chain's CDR3 is CASSATSGVQETQYF. CDR3 coding DNA: TGTGCCAGCAGCGCGACTAGCGGGGTACAAGAGACCCAGTACTTC.

This rearrangement joins TRBV9 to TRBJ2-1; D may be TRBD1 (6 bases). Trimming removed 0 bases from V and 5 bases from J, with 9 bases in between. The CDR3 covers 14 residues. Germline assignment: CDR1 SGDLS and CDR2 YYNGEE. The CDR3 bases are TGTGCCAGCAGCGTAGTGGCAGGGGACAATGAGCAGTTCTTC. Translation gives CASSVVAGDNEQFF.

The rearrangement uses TRBV7-2 and TRBJ2-7; either TRBD1 or TRBD2 may fit D (6 bases each). Germline V CDR1 and CDR2: SGHTA, FQGNSA. V gave up 1 base and J gave up 0 bases, with 10 bases separating them. The CDR3 runs 15 residues. CDR3 region: CASSLVGGSSYEQYF. CDR3 sequence (DNA): TGTGCCAGCAGCTTAGTGGGGGGCAGCTCCTACGAGCAGTACTTC.

The chain carries TRBV10-3 and TRBJ2-7, with D uncertain. The CDR3 is made up of 12 amino acids. V was shortened by 0 bases and J by 4 bases, with 4 bases between the two germline ends. Germline CDR1 and CDR2: ENHRY and SYGVKD. CDR3 sequence reads: CAISESRYEQYF. DNA of the CDR3: TGTGCCATCAGTGAGTCGAGGTACGAGCAGTACTTC.

V is TRBV2 and J is TRBJ1-1; D not resolved. Trimming took 6 bases from V and 3 from J, leaving 14 bases between them. The CDR3 is 14 amino acids. From germline, CDR1 is SNHLY and CDR2 FYNNEI. The CDR3 region is CASRAGSLDTEAFF. CDR3 bases: TGTGCCAGCAGGGCCGGGAGCCTGGACACTGAAGCTTTCTTT.

CDR3 region: CASSSTGLGNTIYF. The DNA for the CDR3 is TGTGCCAGCAGCTCAACGGGCCTCGGAAACACCATATATTTT. V and J are TRBV7-2 and TRBJ1-3, with unresolved D. The CDR3 covers 14 residues. Germline-derived CDR1 and CDR2 are SGHTA and FQGNSA. V was trimmed by 4 bases and J by 4 bases, leaving 11 bases between them.

This chain links TRBV2 with TRBJ1-2; no definite D call. The CDR3 is 13 amino acids. Germline V CDR1 and CDR2: SNHLY, FYNNEI. V gave up 2 bases and J gave up 5 bases, with 9 bases separating them. The CDR3 DNA sequence: TGTGCCAGCAGTGAACCCGGGAGGTATGGCTACACCTTC. This codes for CASSEPGRYGYTF.

The CDR3: CASSSRGSGNEKLFF. In nucleotides, the CDR3 is TGTGCCAGCAGTTCAAGGGGCAGTGGTAATGAAAAACTGTTTTTT. This chain connects TRBV6-1 to TRBJ1-4, with D possibly being TRBD1 (5 bases). This CDR3 comprises 15 residues. V shed 5 bases and J shed 4 bases, with 14 bases lying between them. The germline CDR1 and CDR2 sequences are MNHNS and SASEGT.

V is TRBV30 and J is TRBJ1-3; D perhaps matches TRBD1 (5 bases). This CDR3 spans 15 amino acids. The ends were cut back, 6 bases at V and 0 bases at J, with 15 bases in the middle. Germline V CDR1 and CDR2: GTSNPN, SVGIG (reference sequence). Here the CDR3 reads CACPGRQTSGNTIYF. Here the CDR3 DNA reads TGTGCCTGCCCGGGACGGCAAACCTCTGGAAACACCATATATTTT.

This chain links TRBV4-1 with TRBJ1-1, with 9 positions matching TRBD1. This CDR3 has 17 residues. The V segment lost 1 base and the J segment 4 bases; nucleotides outside the gene matches: 10. The V gene's germline CDR1 is MGHRA and CDR2 YSYEKL. The CDR3 region has the DNA TGCGCCAGCAGCCAAGTCATAGGACAGGGGTCGGGCACTGAAGCTTTCTTT. Protein: CASSQVIGQGSGTEAFF.

This chain links TRBV27 with TRBJ2-2, with 7 bases aligning to TRBD1. V was clipped by 6 bases and J by 5 bases; unmatched bases: 6. The CDR3 length is 14 residues. CDR1 is MNHEY, CDR2 SMNVEV, per germline (reference sequence). CDR3 nucleotide sequence: TGTGCCAGCAGCGCGACAGGGTCTACCGGGGAGCTGTTTTTT. Translation: CASSATGSTGELFF.

The J gene is TRBJ1-1, the V gene TRBV9, with no clear D. CDR3 length: 14 residues. Germline assignment: CDR1 SGDLS and CDR2 YYNGEE. Between the trimmed V and J ends, which lost 0 bases and 3 bases, there was a span of 9 bases. This chain's CDR3 is CASSVDPFDTEAFF. In nucleotides, the CDR3 is TGTGCCAGCAGCGTAGACCCCTTTGACACTGAAGCTTTCTTT.